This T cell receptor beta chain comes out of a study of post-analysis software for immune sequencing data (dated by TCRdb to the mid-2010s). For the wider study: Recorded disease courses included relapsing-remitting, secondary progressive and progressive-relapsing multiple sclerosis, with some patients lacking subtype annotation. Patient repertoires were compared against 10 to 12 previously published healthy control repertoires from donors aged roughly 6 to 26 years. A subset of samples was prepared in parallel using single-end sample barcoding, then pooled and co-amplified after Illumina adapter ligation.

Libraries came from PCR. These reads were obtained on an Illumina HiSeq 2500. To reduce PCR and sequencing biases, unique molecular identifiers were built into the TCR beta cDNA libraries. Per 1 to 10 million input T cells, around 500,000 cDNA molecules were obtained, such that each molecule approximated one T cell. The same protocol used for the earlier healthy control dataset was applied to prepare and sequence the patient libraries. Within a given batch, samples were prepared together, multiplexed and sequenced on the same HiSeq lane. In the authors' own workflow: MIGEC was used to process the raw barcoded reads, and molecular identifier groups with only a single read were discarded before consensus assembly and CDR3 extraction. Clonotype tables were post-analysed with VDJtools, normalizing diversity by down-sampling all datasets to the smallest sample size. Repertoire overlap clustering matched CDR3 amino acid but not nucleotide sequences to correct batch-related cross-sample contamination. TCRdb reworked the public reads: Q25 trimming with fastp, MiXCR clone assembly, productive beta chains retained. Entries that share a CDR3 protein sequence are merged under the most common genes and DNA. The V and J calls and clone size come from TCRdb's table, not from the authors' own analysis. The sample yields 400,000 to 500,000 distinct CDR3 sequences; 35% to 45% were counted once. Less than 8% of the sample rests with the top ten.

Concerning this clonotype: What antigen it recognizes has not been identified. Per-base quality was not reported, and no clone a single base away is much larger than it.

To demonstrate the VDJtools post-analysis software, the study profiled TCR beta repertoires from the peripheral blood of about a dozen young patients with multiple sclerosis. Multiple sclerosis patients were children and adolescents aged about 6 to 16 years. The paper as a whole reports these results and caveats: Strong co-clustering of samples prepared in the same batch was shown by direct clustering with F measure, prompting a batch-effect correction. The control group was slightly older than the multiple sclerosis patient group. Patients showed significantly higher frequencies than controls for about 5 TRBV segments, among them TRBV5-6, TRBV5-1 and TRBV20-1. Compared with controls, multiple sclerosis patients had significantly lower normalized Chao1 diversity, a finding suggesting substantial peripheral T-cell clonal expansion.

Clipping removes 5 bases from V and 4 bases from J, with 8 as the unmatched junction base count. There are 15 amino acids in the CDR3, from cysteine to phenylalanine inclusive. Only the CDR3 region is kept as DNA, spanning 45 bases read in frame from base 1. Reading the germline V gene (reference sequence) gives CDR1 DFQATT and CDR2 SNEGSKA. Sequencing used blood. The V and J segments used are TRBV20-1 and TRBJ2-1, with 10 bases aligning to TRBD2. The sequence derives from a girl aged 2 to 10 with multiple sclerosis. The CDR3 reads CSASESGRGYNEQFF. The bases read TGCAGTGCTTCGGAGAGCGGGAGGGGATACAATGAGCAGTTCTTC.